This is a list of T cell receptor beta chains from one sample in a study of cytomegalovirus exposure and HLA in healthy donors. TCRdb keeps only in-frame clones here, not all; method: immunoSEQ multiplex PCR. The table lists about 180,000 clones, 77% of them singletons. Specimen: PBMCs. Source of these receptors: a woman aged 60-70 years in good health and CMV-seropositive. The CDR3 runs from the conserved cysteine through the conserved F or W. A D gene is named only where the DNA matches it firmly. Size is stated for part of the rows, as once, few or many counts, or as a class when the clone is expanded.

cdr3_length j_call clone_size v_call d_call cdr3_nt cdr3_aa
17 TRBJ1-1 once TRBV29-1 TRBD1 TGCAGCGTAGACTCTCGTCCCGGGACAGGACCGAACACTGAAGCTTTCTTT CSVDSRPGTGPNTEAFF
14 TRBJ2-5 . TRBV6-5 . TGTGCCAGCAGACCCTACAGGGGGGGGGAGACCCAGTACTTC CASRPYRGGETQYF
16 TRBJ2-4 . TRBV2 TRBD1 TGTGCCACCAAGACTCGGACAGGGCGGACCAAAAACATTCAGTACTTC CATKTRTGRTKNIQYF
13 TRBJ1-1 . TRBV29-1 TRBD1 TGCAGCGGGGGACAGGGCTTAAGCACTGAAGCTTTCTTT CSGGQGLSTEAFF
14 TRBJ1-6 . TRBV7-2 . TGTGCCAGCAGCTTAGTACTGGGGGGGTCACCCCTCCACTTT CASSLVLGGSPLHF
16 TRBJ2-1 . TRBV29-1 TRBD2 TGCAGCGTAGACGGGAATGCGGCGGGAGGGGGCAATGAGCAGTTCTTC CSVDGNAAGGGNEQFF
14 TRBJ1-3 . TRBV30 TRBD1 TGTGCCTGGGCAAGGACAGGCTCTGGAAACACCATATATTTT CAWARTGSGNTIYF
12 TRBJ2-3 . TRBV2 TRBD1 TGTGCCAGCAGCGGACAGGCAGATACGCAGTATTTT CASSGQADTQYF
13 TRBJ2-3 . TRBV7-3 . TGTGCCAGCAGCACAGGGCTGACAGATACGCAGTATTTT CASSTGLTDTQYF
13 TRBJ1-1 . TRBV25-1 TRBD1 TGTGCCAGCAGCCTGACAGGGTACACTGAAGCTTTCTTT CASSLTGYTEAFF
16 TRBJ1-3 . TRBV18 TRBD1 TGTGCCAGCTCAGCACGACAGGGGACGTCTGGAAACACCATATATTTT CASSARQGTSGNTIYF
14 TRBJ2-2 once TRBV7-3 . TGTGCCAGCAGCTCGGGACAGAACACCGGGGAGCTGTTTTTT CASSSGQNTGELFF
14 TRBJ1-2 . TRBV6-4 TRBD1 TGTGCCAGCAGTTTCCGGGACAGGGTTTGGGGCTACACCTTC CASSFRDRVWGYTF
16 TRBJ1-3 . TRBV9 TRBD1 TGTGCCAGCAGCGTAGGGGGGACAGCCTCTGGAAACACCATATATTTT CASSVGGTASGNTIYF
12 TRBJ2-7 . TRBV4-1 TRBD1 TGCGCCAGCAGCCAAGAGAGGGGGCCGCAGTACTTC CASSQERGPQYF
17 TRBJ2-6 . TRBV5-1 . TGCGCCAGCAGCTTGGAGTTGAGTGGTTCTGGGGCCAACGTCCTGACTTTC CASSLELSGSGANVLTF
13 TRBJ2-5 . TRBV18 . TGTGCCAGCTCAACTTCGGGGGAAGAGACCCAGTACTTC CASSTSGEETQYF
15 TRBJ1-1 . TRBV2 TRBD1 TGTGCCAGCAGTGACCCAACAGGGGCGGACACTGAAGCTTTCTTT CASSDPTGADTEAFF
13 TRBJ2-3 few TRBV11-3 TRBD1 TGTGCCAGCGGACAGGGTCCCCTAGATACGCAGTATTTT CASGQGPLDTQYF
16 TRBJ2-1 . TRBV7-2 . TGTGCCAGCAGCTTAGGCCAGATTAAAAGTTACAATGAGCAGTTCTTC CASSLGQIKSYNEQFF
15 TRBJ2-7 few TRBV11-2 TRBD2 TGTGCCAGCAGCCGCAGTAGCGGGAGAGGCAACGAGCAGTACTTC CASSRSSGRGNEQYF
13 TRBJ2-7 . TRBV28 . . CASILGGKDEQYF
16 TRBJ1-4 . TRBV27 TRBD1 TGTGCCAGCAGTTTATATAAAGGGACAGTATTCGAAAAACTGTTTTTT CASSLYKGTVFEKLFF
13 TRBJ2-5 . TRBV27 . TGTGCCAGCTCCCAGTGGAGGCAAGAGACCCAGTACTTC CASSQWRQETQYF
13 TRBJ2-1 . TRBV18 TRBD1 TGTGCCAGCTCACCAGGGACAGACAATGAGCAGTTCTTC CASSPGTDNEQFF
15 TRBJ2-7 once TRBV11-2 TRBD1 TGTGCCAGCAGCAGGGGGGACAGGGGAATTGACGAGCAGTACTTC CASSRGDRGIDEQYF
15 TRBJ2-5 few TRBV6-6 . TGTGCCAGCAGTTCCTTCCGGGGTTCCCAAGAGACCCAGTACTTC CASSSFRGSQETQYF
20 TRBJ2-3 . TRBV2 . TGTGCCAGCAGTGAAGCGGGTCAGGCAACCTCTTCCCCCTCAAGAGATACGCAGTATTTT CASSEAGQATSSPSRDTQYF
15 TRBJ1-1 . TRBV6-5 . TGTGCCAGCAAGACGACAGCGGGACCGAACACTGAAGCTTTCTTT CASKTTAGPNTEAFF
15 TRBJ1-2 . TRBV6-4 TRBD1 TGTGCCAGCAGCATTTCGGGACAGGACCCCTATGGCTACACCTTC CASSISGQDPYGYTF
13 TRBJ1-1 . TRBV2 . TGTGCCAGCAGTGAAAGGGGAAACACTGAAGCTTTCTTT CASSERGNTEAFF